The 11 T cell receptor beta chains below were found in one sample sequenced in a study of T-cell memory formation after mild COVID-19. TCRdb reprocessed the 5' RACE reads with MiXCR, giving one entry per CDR3 protein. The repertoire holds 450,000 to 650,000 distinct CDR3 sequences, with about a fifth as singletons. The sample comprised PBMCs or a T cell subset sorted from them (not recorded which). These receptors all come from an adult woman who had mild COVID-19 (a few samples of this study predate the infection). Cell type and time point are not known.

This clonotype was counted only a few times. The V call is TRBV6-5, the J call TRBJ1-2; D not certain. Germline V gene lookup returns CDR1 MNHEY and CDR2 SVGAGI. This CDR3 comprises 14 residues. V was trimmed by 7 bases and J by 1 base, leaving 13 bases between them. CDR3 DNA sequence: TGTGCCAGCACCAACGGGCCCATTAACTATGGCTACACCTTC. This codes for CASTNGPINYGYTF.

This chain uses TRBV28 with TRBJ2-2; TRBD2 agrees at 7 bases. Germline assignment: CDR1 MDHEN and CDR2 SYDVKM. The CDR3 is 15 amino acids. Trimming at V came to 3 bases and at J to 4 bases, leaving 5 bases not matched to a gene. This chain's CDR3 is CASSFSGGRTGELFF. Here the CDR3 DNA reads TGTGCCAGCAGTTTTTCGGGGGGACGCACCGGGGAGCTGTTTTTT.

The chain combines TRBV5-1 with TRBJ2-5; 7 bases line up with TRBD1. This CDR3 is built from 15 residues. The germline V gene has CDR1 SGHRS and CDR2 YFSETQ. Trimming removed 3 bases from V and 5 bases from J; junction bases left unmatched: 10. CDR3 sequence: CASSSNTGVAETQYF. CDR3 DNA: TGCGCCAGCAGCTCGAATACAGGGGTGGCGGAGACCCAGTACTTC.

This clonotype was counted at least ten times. The chain joins TRBV7-3 to TRBJ2-5; perhaps TRBD1 as D (5 bases). Germline CDR1 reads SGHTA; CDR2 reads FQGTGA. The V end was cut by 3 bases, the J end by 9 bases, with 11 bases between. The CDR3 totals 12 residues. Written as DNA, the CDR3 is TGTGCCAGCAGCTTCTCAGGGAAGCCCCAGTACTTC. This translates into CASSFSGKPQYF.

The chain links TRBV5-5 to TRBJ1-4; possibly TRBD1 for D (6 bases). The CDR3 spans 15 residues. Germline values: CDR1 SGHKS, CDR2 YYEKEE (reference sequence). V gave up 4 bases and J gave up 8 bases, with 18 bases separating them. The CDR3 region has the DNA TGTGCCAGCAGCGCGGAAGGGGGAATATGGGAAAAACTGTTTTTT. This translates into CASSAEGGIWEKLFF.

A few counts support this clonotype. V is TRBV5-1 and J is TRBJ1-2; 10 bases map to TRBD1. V lost 4 bases to trimming and J lost 7 bases; unmatched junction nucleotides: 16. Looked up from germline, CDR1 is SGHRS and CDR2 is YFSETQ. The CDR3 sequence is 17 residues long. The CDR3: CASSDGTIGQGVSGYTF. The CDR3 coding sequence is TGCGCCAGCAGCGACGGAACCATTGGACAGGGGGTCAGTGGCTACACCTTC.

This clonotype appeared a few times. The chain couples TRBV7-2 to TRBJ2-2; 12 positions agree with TRBD2. Trimming took 5 bases from V and 5 from J; bases not matched to a gene: 12. CDR3 length: 18 residues. Germline V CDR1 and CDR2: SGHTA, FQGNSA. CDR3 amino acids: CASSLTPSGTSGTGELFF. For the CDR3, the DNA is TGTGCCAGCAGCCTAACCCCGTCCGGGACTAGCGGGACCGGGGAGCTGTTTTTT. The variable domain in full, completed from reference TRBV7-2 and TRBJ2-2, reads GAGVSQSPSNKVTEKGKDVELRCDPISGHTALYWYRQSLGQGLEFLIYFQGNSAPDKSGLPSDRFSAERTGGSVSTLTIQRTQQEDSAVYLCASSLTPSGTSGTGELFFGEGSRLTVL.

The CDR3 loop is CASSSLPADRGAHEQYF. CDR3 sequence (DNA): TGCGCCAGCAGCTCACTCCCAGCCGACAGGGGAGCCCACGAGCAGTACTTC. This chain connects TRBV5-1 to TRBJ2-7; 8 bases fit TRBD1. Trimming removed 3 bases from V and 5 bases from J; junction bases left unmatched: 16. Germline CDR1 and CDR2: SGHRS and YFSETQ. The CDR3 contains 17 residues.

This chain joins TRBV6-2 or TRBV6-3 and TRBJ2-1, with D possibly TRBD1 on 7 matching bases. Germline loops: CDR1 MNHEY, CDR2 SVGEGT. The V end was cut by 5 bases, the J end by 7 bases, with 18 bases between. The CDR3 length is 15 residues. CDR3 sequence reads: CASSDRQGLRNEQFF. Written as DNA, the CDR3 is TGTGCCAGCAGTGACCGACAGGGACTTCGAAATGAGCAGTTCTTC.

The gene calls are TRBV9 and TRBJ1-1; 7 nucleotides line up with TRBD1. V shed 0 bases, J shed 1 base, and the junction held 3 bases outside the gene matches. The V gene's germline CDR1 is SGDLS and CDR2 YYNGEE. The CDR3 is 15 amino acids. This CDR3 is CASSVAGTENTEAFF. The CDR3 DNA reads as TGTGCCAGCAGCGTAGCCGGGACAGAGAACACTGAAGCTTTCTTT. The full variable domain, its missing parts supplied by reference TRBV9 and TRBJ1-1, is DSGVTQTPKHLITATGQRVTLRCSPRSGDLSVYWYQQSLDQGLQFLIQYYNGEERAKGNILERFSAQQFPDLHSELNLSSLELGDSALYFCASSVAGTENTEAFFGQGTRLTVV.

This clonotype was counted a few times. J is TRBJ1-2 and V is TRBV18, with D possibly being TRBD1 (6 bases). The V end lost 5 bases, the J end lost 6 bases, and 13 bases lay between the germline ends. The germline CDR1 and CDR2 sequences are KGHSH and LQKENI. This CDR3 region has 13 residues. The CDR3, as DNA: TGTGCCAGCTCAGAACTAGGGGGTCATGGCTACACCTTC. Encoded protein: CASSELGGHGYTF.